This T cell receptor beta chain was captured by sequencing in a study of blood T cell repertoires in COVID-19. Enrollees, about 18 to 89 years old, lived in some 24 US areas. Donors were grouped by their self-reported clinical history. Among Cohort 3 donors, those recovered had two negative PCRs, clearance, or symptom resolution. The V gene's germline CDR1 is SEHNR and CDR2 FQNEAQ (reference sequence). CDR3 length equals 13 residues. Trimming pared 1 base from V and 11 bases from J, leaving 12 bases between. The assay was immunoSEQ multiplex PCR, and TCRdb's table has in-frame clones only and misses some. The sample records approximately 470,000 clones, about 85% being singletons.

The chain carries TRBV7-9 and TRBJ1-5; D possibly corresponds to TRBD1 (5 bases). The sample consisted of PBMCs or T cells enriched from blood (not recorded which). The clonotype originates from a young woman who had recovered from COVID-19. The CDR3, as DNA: TGTGCCAGCAGCTTAGAAGAGGGACTGTCCCAGCATTTT. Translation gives CASSLEEGLSQHF.